Each of the 23 T cell receptor beta chains below was sequenced from the same sample in a study of spatial heterogeneity in lung cancer. Time point of the sample: sample taken at primary tumor resection. Whole RNA was taken from tumor, nontumor lung or frozen PBMC; it was then sequenced unsorted. TCRdb re-analysed the 5' RACE reads in MiXCR, keeping a single row per CDR3 protein. Of a few thousand distinct CDR3 sequences in the sample, less than 8.5% were seen once. The sample consisted of normal lung tissue next to the tumor, taken at surgery. The receptors originated from a male donor with early-stage non-small cell lung cancer.

In its sample, this clonotype is medium-sized (0.01 to 0.1%). This beta chain was picked up by a library intended for alpha chains and is off target, so its count carries little meaning. J is TRBJ2-1 and V is TRBV7-6; 14 bases fit TRBD2. This CDR3 region has 14 residues. J was trimmed by 15 bases and V by 5 bases; bases with no gene match: 9. Germline CDR1 SGHVS, CDR2 FNYEAQ. CDR3 in amino acids: CASSLSGTSGRWFF. CDR3 nucleotides: TGTGCCAGCAGCCTCAGCGGGACTAGCGGGAGATGGTTCTTC.

This clonotype is medium-sized within its sample. This beta chain slipped into a library made for alpha chains as a stray read, so its size is not meaningful. The rearrangement uses TRBV4-1 and TRBJ1-4; D gene ambiguous. V was trimmed by 0 bases and J by 8 bases, leaving 7 bases between them. Per the germline V gene, CDR1 is MGHRA and CDR2 is YSYEKL. The CDR3 totals 13 residues. This CDR3 is CASSQDGEEKLFF. The CDR3 DNA follows: TGCGCCAGCAGCCAAGATGGAGAAGAAAAACTGTTTTTT.

This clonotype was counted at least ten times. This beta chain is a stray sequence in a library constructed for alpha chains; its clone size is not meaningful. The genes are TRBV10-3 and TRBJ2-2, with D perhaps matching TRBD2 (5 bases). This CDR3 is built from 15 residues. Deletions cut 4 bases from V and 4 bases from J, with 13 bases between. Germline V gene data show CDR1 as ENHRY and CDR2 as SYGVKD. The CDR3 loop is CAISGSGSTTGELFF. The CDR3 DNA reads TGTGCCATCAGTGGATCGGGGAGTACCACCGGGGAGCTGTTTTTT.

As regards this clonotype: A library prepared for alpha chains yielded this beta chain as an off-target read; its size is of little meaning. This chain connects TRBV6-1 to TRBJ1-1; 10 bases agree with TRBD1. The CDR3 length is 17 residues. Trimming at V came to 5 bases and at J to 4 bases, leaving 13 bases not matched to a gene. CDR1 is MNHNS and CDR2 is SASEGT in the germline V gene. The CDR3 region has the DNA TGTGCCAGCAGTATACTTGGGACAGGGGAAGGGGGCACTGAAGCTTTCTTT. This translates into CASSILGTGEGGTEAFF.

In its sample, this clonotype ranks as large. The library was prepared for alpha chains; this beta chain is a stray read, so its frequency means little. The chain employs TRBV7-3 and TRBJ2-3; 7 nucleotides align to TRBD2. This CDR3 has 18 amino acids. Germline CDR1 and CDR2: SGHTA and FQGTGA. The junction had 12 bases not matched to a gene; V was cut back by 2 bases and J by 1 base. CDR3 region: CASSLGRGDPSGTDTQYF. For the CDR3, the DNA is TGTGCCAGCAGCTTAGGGAGGGGTGACCCTAGCGGCACAGATACGCAGTATTTT.

This clonotype was seen ten or more times. This beta chain is an off-target read within a library intended for alpha chains, so its frequency means little. The rearrangement links TRBV7-2 to TRBJ2-7; no reliable D call. V was cut by 5 bases and J by 0 bases, with 11 bases left in between. The CDR3 has 14 amino acids. CDR1 is SGHTA and CDR2 is FQGNSA in the germline V gene. CDR3 sequence (DNA): TGTGCCAGCAGCCTAACCGGATTCTCCTACGAGCAGTACTTC. Its protein is CASSLTGFSYEQYF.

With respect to this clonotype: In a library made to pick up alpha chains, this beta chain is a stray read with a size that means little. The V gene is TRBV20-1, the J gene TRBJ1-3; D is unresolved. The length of the CDR3 is 14 residues. CDR1 and CDR2 from the germline V gene are DFQATT and SNEGSKA (reference sequence). Trimming shortened V by 1 base and J by 0 bases, and 7 bases separated the two germline ends. The CDR3 loop is CSARVSHSGNTIYF. CDR3 coding DNA: TGCAGTGCTAGAGTCAGTCACTCTGGAAACACCATATATTTT.

Of note for this clonotype: This beta chain turned up in a library designed for alpha chains; as an off-target read, its abundance says little. V and J are TRBV28 and TRBJ2-7; TRBD1 aligns across 10 bases. Trimming at V came to 5 bases and at J to 4 bases, leaving 5 bases not matched to a gene. Germline lookup yields CDR1 MDHEN and CDR2 SYDVKM. CDR3 length equals 14 residues. In DNA, the CDR3 is TGTGCCAGCAGTACCGGACAGGGGGGGTACGAGCAGTACTTC. Protein sequence: CASSTGQGGYEQYF.

This clonotype occurred many times. With the library built for alpha chains, this beta chain is off target and its frequency is not meaningful. V is TRBV5-5 and J is TRBJ1-2; possibly TRBD1 for D (5 bases). V was clipped by 2 bases and J by 9 bases, with 17 bases between them. CDR1 is SGHKS, CDR2 YYEKEE, per germline (reference sequence). The CDR3 sequence is 14 residues long. CDR3 in DNA: TGTGCCAGCAGCTTTGTCGGCAGGGATGTGAGCTACACCTTC. Amino acid sequence: CASSFVGRDVSYTF.

By share of the sample, this clonotype is medium-sized. This beta chain represents an off-target read in a library built for alpha chains; its size is of limited meaning. This sequence joins TRBV30 and TRBJ2-7; D may be TRBD1 or TRBD2 (5 bases each). Germline V gene sequence: CDR1 GTSNPN, CDR2 SVGIG (reference sequence). This CDR3 region has 15 residues. With 3 bases removed from V and 7 bases from J, the gap between germline ends came to 22 bases. DNA of the CDR3: TGTGCCTGGAGCGTTAACAACTGGGGGAAGGAAGAGCAGTACTTC. Translation: CAWSVNNWGKEEQYF.

Judged by abundance, this clonotype is large. This beta chain represents an off-target read in a library built for alpha chains; its size is of limited meaning. J is TRBJ1-5 and V is TRBV20-1, with 8 bases matching TRBD1. The CDR3 consists of 16 residues. Germline V gives CDR1 DFQATT, CDR2 SNEGSKA (reference sequence). The trim removed 4 bases at V and 9 bases at J, leaving 17 bases unmatched. CDR3: CSAISARGRFSRPQHF. Written as DNA, the CDR3 is TGCAGTGCTATTTCTGCCAGGGGGCGATTCTCTCGGCCCCAGCATTTT.

This clonotype was seen ten or more times. Within a library made for alpha chains, this beta chain is off target, and its count is uninformative. The chain joins TRBV2 to TRBJ2-3, with D possibly TRBD1 on 5 matching bases. CDR3 size: 14 residues. V lost 7 bases and J 2 bases, leaving 13 bases between the germline ends. CDR1 is SNHLY and CDR2 is FYNNEI in the germline V gene. CDR3 in DNA: TGTGCCAGCATGATGCAGGGCTACACAGATACGCAGTATTTT. It yields the protein CASMMQGYTDTQYF.

Judged by abundance, this clonotype is medium-sized. This beta chain appears as a stray read in a library generated for alpha chains; its size is not informative. V is TRBV27 and J is TRBJ2-5; perhaps TRBD1 as D (5 bases). The CDR3 spans 13 residues. Trimming cost V 8 bases and J 5 bases, with 15 bases left between them. The germline CDR1 and CDR2 sequences are MNHEY and SMNVEV (reference sequence). CDR3 sequence: CASGRTGYETQYF. The CDR3 DNA reads TGTGCCAGCGGCCGAACAGGTTACGAGACCCAGTACTTC.

This clonotype was detected ten times or more. A library made for alpha chains picked up this beta chain off target, so its size means little. CDR3 sequence reads: CASSQLAGGHNEQFF. DNA for the CDR3: TGTGCCAGCAGCCAGTTAGCGGGGGGGCACAATGAGCAGTTCTTC. The gene calls are TRBV3-1 and TRBJ2-1, with 11 bases fitting TRBD2. Germline CDR1 reads LGHDT; CDR2 reads YNNKEL (reference sequence). Trimming cost V 3 bases and J 5 bases; bases outside gene matches: 3. There are 15 residues in the CDR3.

This clonotype showed up many times. Because the library targeted alpha chains, this beta chain is an off-target read whose size means little. This chain uses TRBV20-1 with TRBJ2-7, with D possibly TRBD2 on 6 matching bases. The CDR3 consists of 14 residues. CDR1 and CDR2 from the germline V gene are DFQATT and SNEGSKA (reference sequence). Trimming stripped 5 bases from V and 2 bases from J, with 16 bases between. CDR3 protein: CSAARGSGAYEQYF. The CDR3 nucleotides read TGCAGTGCTGCCCGGGGTAGCGGTGCCTACGAGCAGTACTTC.

This clonotype is labeled as medium-sized. This beta chain was picked up by a library intended for alpha chains and is off target, so its count carries little meaning. The rearrangement joins TRBV5-5 to TRBJ2-2; D uncertain. Germline-derived CDR1 and CDR2 are SGHKS and YYEKEE (reference sequence). The CDR3 spans 12 residues. V was pared by 1 base and J by 8 bases, with 6 bases between. For the CDR3, the DNA is TGTGCCAGCAGCTTGCCCCCTGGGGAGCTGTTTTTT. This codes for CASSLPPGELFF.

This clonotype was seen a handful of times. This beta chain appears as a stray read in a library generated for alpha chains; its size is not informative. The V call is TRBV12-3 or TRBV12-4, the J call TRBJ2-5; 10 nucleotides line up with TRBD2. With 8 bases clipped from V and 5 bases from J, the junction kept 8 bases outside the gene matches. This CDR3 region has 14 residues. CDR3 residues: CASGGLAGVETQYF. The DNA of the CDR3 is TGTGCCAGCGGGGGGCTAGCGGGAGTTGAGACCCAGTACTTC.

Relative to its sample, this clonotype is medium-sized (0.01 to 0.1%). With the library built for alpha chains, this beta chain is off target and its frequency is not meaningful. The chain uses TRBV18 and TRBJ1-1; the D gene is possibly TRBD1 (5 bases). CDR1 KGHSH and CDR2 LQKENI come from the germline V gene. This CDR3 spans 13 amino acids. Trimming shortened V by 3 bases and J by 4 bases, and 9 bases separated the two germline ends. The CDR3 region is CASSPGQGTEAFF. As DNA, the CDR3 is TGTGCCAGCTCACCCGGACAAGGCACTGAAGCTTTCTTT.

Sample share makes this clonotype medium-sized (0.01 to 0.1%). A library prepared for alpha chains yielded this beta chain as an off-target read; its size is of little meaning. The rearrangement uses TRBV4-2 and TRBJ2-5; 8 bases map to TRBD1. Looked up from germline, CDR1 is LGHNA and CDR2 is YNFKEQ. Trimming cost V 1 base and J 0 bases; bases outside gene matches: 7. The CDR3 sequence is 17 residues long. DNA for the CDR3: TGTGCCAGCAGCCAAGGGGTTCGGGACAGGTACCAAGAGACCCAGTACTTC. This gives the protein CASSQGVRDRYQETQYF.

Comment on this clonotype: A library prepared for alpha chains yielded this beta chain as an off-target read; its size is of little meaning. The chain employs TRBV5-5 and TRBJ2-5; TRBD2 matches at 13 bases. This CDR3 spans 16 amino acids. CDR1 and CDR2 (germline): SGHKS, YYEKEE (reference sequence). The V segment lost 4 bases and the J segment 4 bases; nucleotides outside the gene matches: 7. The CDR3 DNA follows: TGTGCCAGCAGCGCCGGACTAGCGGGAGTCACAGAGACCCAGTACTTC. Its translation: CASSAGLAGVTETQYF.

Within the sample, this clonotype is medium-sized (0.01 to 0.1%). This beta chain was picked up by a library intended for alpha chains and is off target, so its count carries little meaning. This chain uses TRBV2 with TRBJ2-1, with a weak D call TRBD1 (5 bases). The V gene lost 9 bases and the J gene lost 0 bases, with 15 bases spanning the gap. The V gene's germline CDR1 is SNHLY and CDR2 FYNNEI. This CDR3 is 15 amino acids long. CDR3: CARGERTSSYNEQFF. The DNA of the CDR3 is TGTGCCAGAGGTGAAAGGACAAGCTCCTACAATGAGCAGTTCTTC.

This clonotype was seen many times. As an off-target read in a library built for alpha chains, this beta chain has a frequency of little significance. The chain employs TRBV20-1 and TRBJ2-7, with D perhaps TRBD2 (5 bases). Germline CDR1 DFQATT, CDR2 SNEGSKA (reference sequence). This CDR3 contains 13 residues. V was clipped by 5 bases and J by 2 bases, with 13 bases between them. The CDR3 sequence: CSAPKLGTYEQYF. DNA of the CDR3: TGCAGTGCTCCGAAACTAGGGACCTACGAGCAGTACTTC.

Sample share makes this clonotype medium-sized (0.01 to 0.1%). This beta chain is a stray sequence in a library constructed for alpha chains; its clone size is not meaningful. The rearrangement uses TRBV2 and TRBJ1-5; 9 bases fit TRBD1. Germline trimming cut 4 bases from V and 5 bases from J; bases unmatched to any gene: 3. Germline CDR1 SNHLY, CDR2 FYNNEI. The CDR3 extends over 14 amino acids. The CDR3 reads CASSVGDRDQPQHF. Written as DNA, the CDR3 is TGTGCCAGCAGTGTCGGGGACAGGGATCAGCCCCAGCATTTT.